Listed below are T cell receptor beta chains from one sample, sequenced in a study of CD8+CD57+ T cells in acquired aplastic anemia. In TCRdb, the reads were re-called with MiXCR into one record per CDR3 protein. The sample lists hundreds of thousands of distinct CDR3 sequences, roughly 50% occurring once. Sequenced input: sorted CD4+, CD8+, or CD8+CD57+ T cells (not recorded which) from PBMCs. These receptors were collected from a human donor with severe aplastic anemia or a healthy control (not recorded which). Each CDR3 is given with its conserved first and last residue. D genes are given only for firm matches. A clone size is listed for some rows: how often the clone was seen (once, few, many), or a class if it is expanded.

>TRBJ2-1|TRBV19|TRBD2|.
TGTGCCACTACGAGAAACGCGGGAGGGTCCTACAATGAGCAGTTCTTC
CATTRNAGGSYNEQFF
>TRBJ2-7|TRBV27|TRBD1|.
TGTGCCAGCAGTTTATGGGGCAGGGGGAGCTACGAGCAGTACTTC
CASSLWGRGSYEQYF
>TRBJ1-3|TRBV6-1|TRBD1|few
TGTGCCAGCAGTAGGACAGGGAGCGGAAACACCATATATTTT
CASSRTGSGNTIYF
>TRBJ1-5|TRBV15|.|.
TGTGCCACCAGCAGAGATCGCCTGGCCAGGGTAGGAGATCAGCCCCAGCATTTT
CATSRDRLARVGDQPQHF
>TRBJ1-5|TRBV30|.|many
TGTGCCTGGAGTAGGGGGAATCAGCCCCAGCATTTT
CAWSRGNQPQHF
>TRBJ1-1|TRBV2|.|.
TGTGCCAGCAGTGAAGGGGAGTCCAACACTGAAGCTTTCTTT
CASSEGESNTEAFF
>TRBJ2-3|TRBV20-1|TRBD2|.
TGCAGTGCGACTAGTTTGGGACTAGCGGGGCTCCCCATCACAGATACGCAGTATTTT
CSATSLGLAGLPITDTQYF
>TRBJ2-2|TRBV7-2|TRBD1|many
TGTGCCAGCAGCTTACAGGGGGCTCGTAACACCGGGGAGCTGTTTTTT
CASSLQGARNTGELFF
>TRBJ1-6|TRBV3-1|.|.
TGTGCTAGCAGTCCACAGGGATGGAGTTCACCCCTCCACTTT
CASSPQGWSSPLHF
>TRBJ2-1|TRBV5-4|TRBD2|few
TGTGCCAGCAGCTTGGGGGTTTGGAGCGGGGGGTCCCTTCCCTACAATGAGCAGTTCTTC
CASSLGVWSGGSLPYNEQFF
>TRBJ2-7|TRBV7-2|TRBD2|.
TGTGCCAGCAGCTTAGGTCGTCGACTAGCGGGGGGAAACGAGCAGTACTTC
CASSLGRRLAGGNEQYF
>TRBJ2-5|TRBV10-3|.|.
TGTGCCACCAGCAAGGGGGAGACCCAGTACTTC
CATSKGETQYF
>TRBJ1-3|TRBV5-8|.|.
TGTGCCAGCAGCTTGAACAGGGTAACCCGTAGCTCTGGAAACACCATATATTTT
CASSLNRVTRSSGNTIYF
>TRBJ2-7|TRBV2|TRBD1|few
TGTGCCAGCAGTGTACGGACAGGGGGAGCCTACGAGCAGTACTTC
CASSVRTGGAYEQYF
>TRBJ1-6|TRBV29-1|TRBD1|.
TGCAGCGACAATCGACAGGGCTATAATTCACCCCTCCACTTT
CSDNRQGYNSPLHF
>TRBJ1-1|TRBV5-1|.|many
TGCGCCAGCAGCTTGGGGGACGGAAACACTGAAGCTTTCTTT
CASSLGDGNTEAFF
>TRBJ2-7|TRBV6-2/TRBV6-3|.|.
TGTGCCAGCAGGGAGGGAGGCGAGCAGTACTTC
CASREGGEQYF
>TRBJ2-3|TRBV6-2/TRBV6-3|TRBD1|many
TGTGCCAGCAGTTACTTTGTTGCGAGACAGGGCTTCACAGATACGCAGTATTTT
CASSYFVARQGFTDTQYF
>TRBJ2-5|TRBV9|.|many
TGTGCCAGCAGCGTAGATCCGGGGGGCATCCAAGAGACCCAGTACTTC
CASSVDPGGIQETQYF
>TRBJ2-5|TRBV7-9|.|few
TGTGCCAGCAGCTTACTGGGGATTTTCGGAGAGACCCAGTACTTC
CASSLLGIFGETQYF
>TRBJ1-6|TRBV7-8|.|.
TGTGCCAGCAGTCGGGCCGGGGGGGTTAATTCACCCCTCCACTTT
CASSRAGGVNSPLHF
>TRBJ1-6|TRBV5-1|TRBD1|few
TGCGCCAGCAGCGAGGGGACAGACGGTTCACCCCTCCACTTT
CASSEGTDGSPLHF
>TRBJ1-1|TRBV20-1|.|many
TGCAGTGCTAGAGAGGTGGACAGAAACACTGAAGCTTTCTTT
CSAREVDRNTEAFF
>TRBJ1-6|TRBV27|.|many
TGTGCCAGCAGTTGGGGGTGGGACTCACCCCTCCACTTT
CASSWGWDSPLHF
>TRBJ1-3|TRBV7-6|.|many
TGTGCCAGCAGTATCTACTCTGGAAACACCATATATTTT
CASSIYSGNTIYF
>TRBJ2-1|TRBV5-1|.|.
TGCGCCAGCAGCTTGCGGCATGAGCAGTTCTTC
CASSLRHEQFF
>TRBJ1-5|TRBV20-1|.|.
TGCAGTGCTAAACTGACAGGACTGAATCAGCCCCAGCATTTT
CSAKLTGLNQPQHF
>TRBJ2-5|TRBV18|TRBD2|many
TGTGCCAGCTCACCGGGAGCGGGGGTGCAAGAGACCCAGTACTTC
CASSPGAGVQETQYF
>TRBJ1-1|TRBV7-9|.|many
TGTGCCAGCAGCTTGGGAGACAGGAGGAACACTGAAGCTTTCTTT
CASSLGDRRNTEAFF
>TRBJ2-5|TRBV24-1|TRBD2|.
TGTGCCACCAGTGAACGAACAGACACCCCTGGCGGGAGCATGAGAGAGACCCAGTACTTC
CATSERTDTPGGSMRETQYF
>TRBJ1-2|TRBV10-3|TRBD1|.
TGTGCCATCAGGCGGGACAGGAACTATGGCTACACCTTC
CAIRRDRNYGYTF
>TRBJ2-7|TRBV3-1|.|many
TGTGCCAGCAGCCAAGTGAACAGCCCCTCCTACGAGCAGTACTTC
CASSQVNSPSYEQYF
>TRBJ2-2|TRBV28|TRBD2|.
TGTGCCAGCGGTGTGGGGACTAGCGTGAACGGGGAGCTGTTTTTT
CASGVGTSVNGELFF
>TRBJ1-6|TRBV10-3|.|many
TGTGCCATCAGAGGGGATGGTAATTCACCCCTCCACTTT
CAIRGDGNSPLHF
>TRBJ2-1|TRBV29-1|.|.
TGCAGCGTTGAGTCGGGACGGAACAATCATTACTCCTACAATGAGCAGTTCTTC
CSVESGRNNHYSYNEQFF
>TRBJ2-7|TRBV19|TRBD1|.
TGTGCCAGTAGTCCGGAGTTAGACAGGGGCTACGAGCGGTACTTC
CASSPELDRGYERYF
>TRBJ1-6|TRBV2|.|.
TGTGCCAGCAGTCCGGAGACAGATAATTCACCCCTCCACTTT
CASSPETDNSPLHF
>TRBJ1-3|TRBV6-5|.|once
TGTGCCCGCTCCCCCCGTGCACCCTCTGGAAACACCATATATTTT
CARSPRAPSGNTIYF
>TRBJ1-2|TRBV28|TRBD1|.
TGTGCCAGCAGCCAGACAGGGATTTATGGCTACACCTTC
CASSQTGIYGYTF
>TRBJ1-1|TRBV6-2/TRBV6-3|TRBD1|many
TGTGCCAGCAGTTATACAGGGGTCGCTGAAGCTTTCTTT
CASSYTGVAEAFF
>TRBJ1-2|TRBV12-3/TRBV12-4|.|.
TGTGCCAGCAGTGGTAGGGGGTGGGGTGTGTCCACCTTC
CASSGRGWGVSTF
>TRBJ2-2|TRBV7-8|TRBD2|many
TGTGCCAGCAGCCCGCCGCTAGCGGGGGACACCGGGGAGCTGTTTTTT
CASSPPLAGDTGELFF
>TRBJ2-7|TRBV10-3|.|few
TGTGCCATCAGCGACAGATCCTACGAGCAGTACTTC
CAISDRSYEQYF
>TRBJ1-2|TRBV5-4|.|.
TGTGCCAGCAGAGGAGGGGTAGTAGGCTACACCTTC
CASRGGVVGYTF
>TRBJ2-7|TRBV20-1|TRBD2|.
TGCAGTGCTAGACCAGCGGGGGGTTACGAGCAGTACTTC
CSARPAGGYEQYF
>TRBJ2-7|TRBV14|.|.
TGTGCCAGCAGTCTTACAGGGTTATCTGTTGGGTACGAGCAGTACTTC
CASSLTGLSVGYEQYF
>TRBJ2-5|TRBV29-1|TRBD2|.
TGCAGCGTCCGACTAGCGCAAGAGACCCAGTACTTC
CSVRLAQETQYF
>TRBJ2-5|TRBV2|TRBD1|.
TGTGCCAGCAGAGGACAGGGGGTAGGGGAGACCCAGTACTTC
CASRGQGVGETQYF